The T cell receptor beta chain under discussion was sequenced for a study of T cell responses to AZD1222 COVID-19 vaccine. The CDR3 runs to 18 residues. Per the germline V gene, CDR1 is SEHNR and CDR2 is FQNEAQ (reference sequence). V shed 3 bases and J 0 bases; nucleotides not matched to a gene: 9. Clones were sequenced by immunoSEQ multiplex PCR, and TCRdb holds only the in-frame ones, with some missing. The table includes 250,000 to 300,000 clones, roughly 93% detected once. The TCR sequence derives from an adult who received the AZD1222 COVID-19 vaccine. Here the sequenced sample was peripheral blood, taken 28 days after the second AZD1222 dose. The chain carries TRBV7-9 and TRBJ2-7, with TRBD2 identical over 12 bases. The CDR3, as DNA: TGTGCCAGCAGCTTTCTCCCCCGGACTAGCGGGGTCTCCTACGAGCAGTACTTC. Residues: CASSFLPRTSGVSYEQYF.